This is a list of T cell receptor beta chains from one sample in a study of blood T cell repertoires in COVID-19. Sequencing was performed with immunoSEQ multiplex PCR; in TCRdb, only in-frame clones are kept and a portion is missing. Found here are around 260,000 clones, around four fifths of them singletons; the top ten hold 4.6%. Sequenced sample: peripheral blood. The receptor source for this set is a man aged 60 to 75 who had recovered from COVID-19. CDR3s include the opening cysteine and the closing phenylalanine or tryptophan.

V,J,CDR3
TRBV7-2,TRBJ1-5,CASSPQGGEQPQHF
TRBV6-1,TRBJ1-3,CASSEMAGVGSGNTIYF
TRBV7-2,TRBJ2-7,CASSLGDRVSEQYF
TRBV2,TRBJ2-1,CASSDRTYNEQFF
TRBV24-1,TRBJ1-5,CATSDFRQRSNQPQHF
TRBV5-4,TRBJ2-6,CASSTGDNSGANVLTF
TRBV27,TRBJ2-2,CASSSLDGYTGELFF
TRBV2,TRBJ2-7,CASSESRGGYEQYF
TRBV5-1,TRBJ1-6,CASSSTGDNSPLHF
TRBV19,TRBJ2-7,CASSPDRAYEQYF
TRBV7-9,TRBJ1-1,CAGSGVSTEAFF